These T cell receptor beta chains were read from a single sample in a study of T cells in Graves' hyperthyroidism and ophthalmopathy. TCRdb independently ran MiXCR on the multiplex PCR reads; one entry per CDR3 protein. The sample shows about 620,000 distinct CDR3 sequences, under 20% of them seen only once. Sequencing was carried out using blood. Source of these receptors: a woman aged 25 to 39 with Graves' hyperthyroidism. Both conserved end residues are part of each CDR3. Fields, in order: J gene, clone size, V gene, CDR3 length, CDR3 protein. The listing skips clone size in some rows; elsewhere it reads once, few, many or a size class.

TRBJ1-1 | few | TRBV29-1 | 13 | CSVEDRMNTEAFF
TRBJ1-5 | many | TRBV6-1 | 14 | CASSSDGSDQPQHF
TRBJ2-7 | many | TRBV3-1 | 16 | CASSQGQPMSSYEQYF
TRBJ1-1 | . | TRBV7-9 | 15 | CASSDRDRGISEAFF
TRBJ2-7 | many | TRBV5-6 | 15 | CASSPGLAGLGEQYF
TRBJ1-2 | many | TRBV28 | 16 | CASSLKRTGADYGYTF
TRBJ2-7 | few | TRBV19 | 12 | CASGGLEGEQYF
TRBJ2-3 | . | TRBV11-3 | 12 | CASQGAGDTQYF
TRBJ2-7 | few | TRBV4-2 | 13 | CASSQDNGGRRYF
TRBJ2-2 | . | TRBV12-3/TRBV12-4 | 17 | CASSIGLAGDRTGELFF
TRBJ1-1 | many | TRBV7-9 | 17 | CASSLGVLQGAVMIAFF
TRBJ2-7 | many | TRBV6-1 | 14 | CASSEILLPYEQYF
TRBJ1-1 | . | TRBV30 | 12 | CAWTPLGTEAFF
TRBJ1-3 | . | TRBV28 | 16 | CASSLIGSYSGNTIYF
TRBJ2-3 | . | TRBV18 | 15 | CASSPPRESTDTQYF
TRBJ2-7 | . | TRBV7-3 | 15 | CASSPIDRVSYEQYF
TRBJ2-7 | . | TRBV20-1 | 12 | CSGRTLPYEQYF
TRBJ2-1 | . | TRBV6-5 | 14 | CASSTSGGSNEQFF
TRBJ2-5 | many | TRBV6-1 | 12 | CASSPGGTREDF
TRBJ2-1 | many | TRBV3-1 | 16 | CASSQDQLAGGNEQFF
TRBJ2-7 | . | TRBV4-3 | 15 | CASSQASGVTYEQYF
TRBJ2-1 | many | TRBV20-1 | 13 | CSPIGSSGNEQFF
TRBJ2-6 | few | TRBV4-2 | 16 | CASSPPTSAGANVLTF
TRBJ1-2 | few | TRBV7-2 | 15 | CASSSGQRDNYGYTF
TRBJ2-7 | many | TRBV27 | 14 | CASRLRDRSHEQYF
TRBJ2-7 | many | TRBV20-1 | 16 | CSARDRLAVGSYEQYF
TRBJ1-5 | many | TRBV28 | 15 | CASMGQAGGDQPQHF
TRBJ2-5 | many | TRBV24-1 | 16 | CATSDRTGGLKETQYF
TRBJ2-7 | many | TRBV3-1 | 15 | CASSPKGATTYEQYF
TRBJ2-5 | few | TRBV11-3 | 13 | CASSVVSRETQYF
TRBJ1-2 | many | TRBV6-1 | 14 | CASRSDRGLYGYTF